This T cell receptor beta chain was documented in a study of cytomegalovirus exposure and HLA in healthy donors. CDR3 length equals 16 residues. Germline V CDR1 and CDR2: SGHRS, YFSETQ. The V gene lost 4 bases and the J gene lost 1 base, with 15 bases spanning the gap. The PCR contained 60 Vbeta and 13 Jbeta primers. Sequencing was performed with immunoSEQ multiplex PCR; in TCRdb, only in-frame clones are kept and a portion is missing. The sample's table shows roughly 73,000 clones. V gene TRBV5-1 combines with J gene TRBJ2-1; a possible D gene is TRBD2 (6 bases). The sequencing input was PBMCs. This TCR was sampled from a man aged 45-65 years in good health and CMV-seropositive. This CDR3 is CASSRGGVGSYNEQFF. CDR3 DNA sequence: TGCGCCAGCAGCCGCGGAGGGGTAGGGTCCTACAATGAGCAGTTCTTC. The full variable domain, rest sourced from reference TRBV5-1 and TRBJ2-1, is KAGVTQTPRYLIKTRGQQVTLSCSPISGHRSVSWYQQTPGQGLQFLFEYFSETQRNKGNFPGRFSGRQFSNSRSEMNVSTLELGDSALYLCASSRGGVGSYNEQFFGPGTRLTVL.